These 19 T cell receptor beta chains came from one sample sequenced in a study of T cells in Graves' hyperthyroidism and ophthalmopathy. It was RNA transcripts that yielded the amplified TCR beta CDR3 regions. The primer set for the first-round RT-PCR of the TCR CDR3 was HTBI. Each CDR3 protein gets one entry after TCRdb re-called the multiplex PCR reads with MiXCR. The table includes 300,000 to 450,000 distinct CDR3 sequences, around an eighth detected once. The sequencing input was blood. These receptors all stem from a young man with Graves' hyperthyroidism that later progressed to Graves' ophthalmopathy.

This clonotype was counted at least ten times. The V call is TRBV20-1, the J call TRBJ1-1, with D perhaps matching TRBD1 (6 bases). The CDR3 covers 15 residues. CDR1 is DFQATT, CDR2 SNEGSKA, per germline (reference sequence). The V end lost 3 bases, the J end lost 0 bases, and 14 bases lay between the germline ends. CDR3 residues: CSARSRGWMNTEAFF. CDR3 nucleotide sequence: TGCAGTGCTAGGTCAAGGGGGTGGATGAACACTGAAGCTTTCTTT.

This clonotype showed up just a few times. The rearrangement joins TRBV7-2 to TRBJ2-7; D possibly corresponds to TRBD1 (6 bases). This CDR3 has 15 amino acids. Trimming took off 3 bases at V and 1 base at J, with 13 bases between the two ends. In germline, CDR1 is SGHTA, CDR2 FQGNSA. CDR3 sequence (DNA): TGTGCCAGCAGCTTCCGGGACATCCCGTCCTACGAGCAGTACTTC. Amino acids: CASSFRDIPSYEQYF.

This chain links TRBV6-1 with TRBJ1-2, with D uncertain. This CDR3 contains 15 residues. Germline CDR1 MNHNS, CDR2 SASEGT. Between the trimmed V and J ends, which lost 2 bases and 0 bases, there was a span of 10 bases. CDR3 protein: CASSEMVRSNYGYTF. In DNA, the CDR3 is TGTGCCAGCAGTGAAATGGTCAGGTCTAACTATGGCTACACCTTC.

In its sample, this clonotype was seen many times. V usage is TRBV7-2 and J usage is TRBJ2-4; unclear D gene. V was clipped by 0 bases and J by 5 bases, with 5 bases between them. The CDR3 contains 13 residues. In germline, CDR1 is SGHTA, CDR2 FQGNSA. The CDR3: CASSLALENIQYF. CDR3 sequence (DNA): TGTGCCAGCAGCTTAGCGCTAGAAAACATTCAGTACTTC.

This clonotype was counted a few times. The genes are TRBV5-8 and TRBJ1-5; the D gene is possibly TRBD1 (5 bases). Germline CDR1 SGHTS, CDR2 YDEGEE. V was trimmed by 1 base and J by 6 bases, leaving 14 bases between them. The CDR3 is made up of 15 amino acids. CDR3 in DNA: TGTGCCAGCAGCTTGCCAGGGTATCATTCTCAGCCCCAGCATTTT. Translated, it gives CASSLPGYHSQPQHF.

This clonotype was observed many times. This chain joins TRBV5-1 and TRBJ2-7; maybe TRBD2 (6 bases). Germline CDR1 reads SGHRS; CDR2 reads YFSETQ. Trimming took off 1 base at V and 5 bases at J, with 10 bases between the two ends. The CDR3 sequence is 13 residues long. The CDR3 region is CASSLRGSHEQYF. DNA of the CDR3: TGCGCCAGCAGCTTGCGGGGGAGCCACGAGCAGTACTTC. Complete variable domain (other parts from reference TRBV5-1 and TRBJ2-7): KAGVTQTPRYLIKTRGQQVTLSCSPISGHRSVSWYQQTPGQGLQFLFEYFSETQRNKGNFPGRFSGRQFSNSRSEMNVSTLELGDSALYLCASSLRGSHEQYFGPGTRLTVT.

V is TRBV6-1 and J is TRBJ1-4; a weak D match, TRBD1 (5 bases). CDR1 and CDR2 (germline): MNHNS, SASEGT. Trimming stripped 7 bases from V and 7 bases from J, with 16 bases between. The CDR3 is 14 amino acids. CDR3 residues: CASTTRGVSEKLFF. CDR3 DNA sequence: TGTGCCAGCACAACCCGGGGCGTGAGTGAAAAACTGTTTTTT.

The table lists this clonotype with many counts. The rearrangement links TRBV18 to TRBJ1-3; 7 nucleotides match TRBD1. Germline CDR1 is KGHSH and CDR2 is LQKENI. Trimming took 3 bases from V and 2 from J; bases not matched to a gene: 1. This CDR3 region has 14 residues. In DNA, the CDR3 is TGTGCCAGCTCACCGACAGGGACTGGAAACACCATATATTTT. The encoded protein is CASSPTGTGNTIYF.

The V and J genes are TRBV5-1 and TRBJ2-5; D is unresolved. Germline V lookup: CDR1 SGHRS, CDR2 YFSETQ. The CDR3 consists of 14 residues. V lost 2 bases and J lost 0, with 8 bases in between. CDR3 amino acids: CASSFFSDQETQYF. The DNA of the CDR3 is TGCGCCAGCAGCTTTTTTTCAGACCAAGAGACCCAGTACTTC.

The sample holds a few counts of this clonotype. This may be a read error: a much more frequent sequence differs by one nucleotide. The gene calls are TRBV10-3 and TRBJ1-2; D unclear. Germline CDR1 and CDR2: ENHRY and SYGVKD. The CDR3 consists of 14 residues. CDR3 DNA: TGTGCCATCAGTGACCCGGTTGGTAGCTATGACTACACCTTC. It yields the protein CAISDPVGSYDYTF.

This clonotype was counted between two and nine times. The chain joins TRBV4-2 to TRBJ1-2; D perhaps matches TRBD1 (6 bases). The germline V gene encodes CDR1 LGHNA and CDR2 YNFKEQ. The CDR3 has 14 amino acids. With 3 bases removed from V and 8 bases from J, the gap between germline ends came to 16 bases. CDR3 coding DNA: TGTGCCAGCAGCCAGGTTACGACAGGTCGGGGCTACACCTTC. It yields the protein CASSQVTTGRGYTF.

The V call is TRBV19, the J call TRBJ1-5; D gene uncertain. In germline, CDR1 is LNHDA, CDR2 SQIVND (reference sequence). The CDR3 is 14 residues long. The V end lost 0 bases, the J end lost 7 bases, and 10 bases lay between the germline ends. CDR3 in amino acids: CASSIEMGRQPQHF. The CDR3 bases are TGTGCCAGTAGTATAGAAATGGGGAGACAGCCCCAGCATTTT.

Many counts were recorded for this clonotype. The V gene is TRBV2, the J gene TRBJ2-7, with a weak D call TRBD1 (6 bases). The CDR3 has 11 residues. Trimming took off 8 bases at V and 6 bases at J, with 11 bases between the two ends. Germline lookup yields CDR1 SNHLY and CDR2 FYNNEI. CDR3 amino acids: CASLGGSEQYF. Written as DNA, the CDR3 is TGTGCCAGCCTAGGGGGAAGCGAGCAGTACTTC. Full variable domain (rest looked up from reference TRBV2 and TRBJ2-7): EPEVTQTPSHQVTQMGQEVILRCVPISNHLYFYWYRQILGQKVEFLVSFYNNEISEKSEIFDDQFSVERPDGSNFTLKIRSTKLEDSAMYFCASLGGSEQYFGPGTRLTVT.

The chain carries TRBV5-5 and TRBJ2-3; 9 positions match TRBD1. V gave up 4 bases and J gave up 4 bases; unmatched junction bases: 7. In germline, CDR1 is SGHKS, CDR2 YYEKEE (reference sequence). The CDR3 runs 15 residues. CDR3 sequence (DNA): TGTGCCAGCAGCACGGGACAGGGTGGCGCAGATACGCAGTATTTT. This translates into CASSTGQGGADTQYF. The whole variable domain, filled in from reference TRBV5-5 and TRBJ2-3, reads DAGVTQSPTHLIKTRGQQVTLRCSPISGHKSVSWYQQVLGQGPQFIFQYYEKEERGRGNFPDRFSARQFPNYSSELNVNALLLGDSALYLCASSTGQGGADTQYFGPGTRLTVL.

The rearrangement joins TRBV6-1 to TRBJ1-2, with D possibly being TRBD1 (5 bases). With 2 bases removed from V and 2 bases from J, the gap between germline ends came to 12 bases. Germline CDR1 reads MNHNS; CDR2 reads SASEGT. The CDR3 loop spans 15 amino acids. The CDR3 DNA is TGTGCCAGCAGTGAATCCCCGGGACTAAACTATGGCTACACCTTC. It yields the protein CASSESPGLNYGYTF.

Many counts were recorded for this clonotype. This chain connects TRBV7-2 to TRBJ2-1; D gene uncertain. V gave up 1 base and J gave up 7 bases, with 5 bases separating them. The germline V gene has CDR1 SGHTA and CDR2 FQGNSA. The CDR3 has 12 amino acids. This CDR3 is CASSLVRNEQFF. CDR3 coding DNA: TGTGCCAGCAGCTTAGTTAGGAATGAGCAGTTCTTC.

The chain recombines TRBV11-2 with TRBJ2-3; D gene unclear. In germline, CDR1 is SGHAT, CDR2 FQNNGV. V shed 1 base and J shed 2 bases, with 10 bases lying between them. This CDR3 region has 15 residues. Here the CDR3 DNA reads TGTGCCAGCAGCTTAGTCAGTCAACTCACAGATACGCAGTATTTT. Its translation: CASSLVSQLTDTQYF.

This clonotype was detected ten times or more. The chain joins TRBV19 to TRBJ1-5, with 11 bases matching TRBD1. Germline CDR1 and CDR2: LNHDA and SQIVND (reference sequence). This CDR3 is 18 amino acids long. J gave up 3 bases and V 3 bases, and 10 bases lay outside the gene matches. The DNA for the CDR3 is TGTGCCAGTAGTATCGGACAGGGGGCGGGAGTCTTCAATCAGCCCCAGCATTTT. It specifies CASSIGQGAGVFNQPQHF.

This clonotype was observed many times. This chain connects TRBV3-1 to TRBJ1-2, with TRBD1 matching 9 bases. With 5 bases clipped from V and 9 bases from J, the junction kept 16 bases outside the gene matches. Germline V gives CDR1 LGHDT, CDR2 YNNKEL (reference sequence). The CDR3 has 16 amino acids. CDR3 protein: CASSLLGTGQGRSYTF. CDR3 in DNA: TGTGCCAGCAGCTTGTTAGGAACGGGACAGGGTAGGAGCTACACCTTC.